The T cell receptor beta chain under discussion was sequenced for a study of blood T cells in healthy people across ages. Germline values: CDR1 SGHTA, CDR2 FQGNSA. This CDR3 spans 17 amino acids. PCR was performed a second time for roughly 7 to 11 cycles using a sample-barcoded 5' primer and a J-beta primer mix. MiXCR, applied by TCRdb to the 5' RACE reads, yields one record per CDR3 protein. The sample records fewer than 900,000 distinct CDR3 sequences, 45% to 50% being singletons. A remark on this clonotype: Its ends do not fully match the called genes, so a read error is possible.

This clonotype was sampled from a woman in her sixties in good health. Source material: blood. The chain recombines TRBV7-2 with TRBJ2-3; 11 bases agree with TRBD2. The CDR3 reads CASSRRTSGLSTDTRYF. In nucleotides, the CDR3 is TGTGCCAGCAGTCGCCGGACTAGCGGGTTGAGCACAGATACGCGGTATTTT.